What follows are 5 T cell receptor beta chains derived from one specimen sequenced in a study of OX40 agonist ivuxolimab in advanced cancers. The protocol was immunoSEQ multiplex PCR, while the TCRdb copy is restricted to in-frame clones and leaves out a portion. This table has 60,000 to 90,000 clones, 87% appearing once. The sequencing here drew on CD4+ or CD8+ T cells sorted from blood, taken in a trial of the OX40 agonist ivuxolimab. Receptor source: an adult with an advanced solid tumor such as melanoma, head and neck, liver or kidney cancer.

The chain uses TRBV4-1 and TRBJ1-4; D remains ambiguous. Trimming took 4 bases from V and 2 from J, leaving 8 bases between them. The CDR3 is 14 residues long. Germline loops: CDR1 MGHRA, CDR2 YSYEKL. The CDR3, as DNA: TGCGCCAGCAGCCTCTCTCGCACTAATGAAAAACTGTTTTTT. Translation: CASSLSRTNEKLFF.

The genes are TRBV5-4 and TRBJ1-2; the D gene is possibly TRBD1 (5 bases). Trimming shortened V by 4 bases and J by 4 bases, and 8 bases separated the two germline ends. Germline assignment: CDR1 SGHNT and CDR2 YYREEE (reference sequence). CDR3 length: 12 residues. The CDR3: CASSPQGYGYTF. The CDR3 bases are TGTGCCAGCAGCCCGCAGGGCTATGGCTACACCTTC.

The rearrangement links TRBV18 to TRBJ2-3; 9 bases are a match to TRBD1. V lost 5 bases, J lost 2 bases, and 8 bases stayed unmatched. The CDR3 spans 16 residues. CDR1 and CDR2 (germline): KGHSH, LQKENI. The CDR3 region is CASSDPGQGPTDTQYF. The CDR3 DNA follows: TGTGCCAGCTCAGACCCGGGACAGGGCCCCACAGATACGCAGTATTTT.

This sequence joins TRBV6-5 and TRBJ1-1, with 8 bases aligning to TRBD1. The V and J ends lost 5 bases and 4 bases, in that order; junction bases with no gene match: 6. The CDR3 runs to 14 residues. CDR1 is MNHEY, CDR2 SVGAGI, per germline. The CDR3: CASSLGQAGTEAFF. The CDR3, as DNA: TGTGCCAGCAGTCTGGGACAGGCGGGCACTGAAGCTTTCTTT.

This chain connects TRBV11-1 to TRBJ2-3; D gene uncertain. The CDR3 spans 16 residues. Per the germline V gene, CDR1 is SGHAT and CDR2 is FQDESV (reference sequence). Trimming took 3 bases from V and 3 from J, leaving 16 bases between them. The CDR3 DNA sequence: TGTGCCAGCAGCTTCCTAACTTCTCCAGATACAGATACGCAGTATTTT. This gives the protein CASSFLTSPDTDTQYF.